This passage covers 9 T cell receptor beta chains from one sample sequenced in a study of blood T cell repertoires in COVID-19. Measured with immunoSEQ multiplex PCR; TCRdb has only the in-frame clones, and not every one. Of fewer than 350,000 clones detected, roughly 85% appear once; the ten largest clones hold 7.2%. Sequencing used peripheral blood. The receptors originated from a human donor in a cohort sampled during active COVID-19.

This chain joins TRBV19 and TRBJ1-6, with D perhaps matching TRBD1 (6 bases). V shed 1 base and J shed 4 bases, with 20 bases lying between them. In germline, CDR1 is LNHDA, CDR2 SQIVND (reference sequence). The CDR3 length is 19 residues. CDR3 residues: CASSIGDKRRGYYNSPLHF. CDR3 DNA sequence: TGTGCCAGTAGTATAGGGGACAAGAGAAGGGGTTATTATAATTCACCCCTCCACTTT.

The chain joins TRBV6-1 to TRBJ1-2, with D possibly matching TRBD1 (6 bases). The length of the CDR3 is 14 residues. V was clipped by 1 base and J by 8 bases, with 14 bases between them. Looked up from germline, CDR1 is MNHNS and CDR2 is SASEGT. The CDR3 nucleotides read TGTGCCAGCAGTGAAGGGGCAGGGGTTGCCGGCTACACCTTC. Its protein product is CASSEGAGVAGYTF.

The V gene is TRBV10-3, the J gene TRBJ1-2; 12 bases match TRBD1. The V gene end was trimmed by 2 bases and the J gene end by 8 bases; junction bases not matched to a gene: 9. Germline V CDR1 and CDR2: ENHRY, SYGVKD. The CDR3 totals 16 residues. The CDR3 loop reads CAISETPGQGASGYTF. Here the CDR3 DNA reads TGTGCCATCAGTGAGACTCCGGGACAGGGGGCTTCGGGCTACACCTTC.

The J gene is TRBJ2-1, the V gene TRBV7-8, with a weak D call TRBD2 (6 bases). Trimming cost V 2 bases and J 6 bases, with 14 bases left between them. CDR3 size: 15 residues. CDR1 and CDR2 (germline): SGHVS, FQNEAQ. This CDR3 reads CASSLLAVEGNEQFF. CDR3 DNA sequence: TGTGCCAGCAGCTTACTGGCCGTGGAGGGCAATGAGCAGTTCTTC.

The chain is built from TRBV2 and TRBJ2-5; TRBD1 matches at 8 bases. This CDR3 is built from 13 residues. V trimming: 7 bases; J trimming: 5 bases; junction bases outside the gene matches: 6. Looked up from germline, CDR1 is SNHLY and CDR2 is FYNNEI. The CDR3 bases are TGTGCCAGCACCAGGGGGCTAGGGGAGACCCAGTACTTC. Its protein is CASTRGLGETQYF.

This chain links TRBV4-2 with TRBJ1-1; D perhaps matches TRBD1 (6 bases). CDR3 length: 15 residues. Germline lookup yields CDR1 LGHNA and CDR2 YNFKEQ. The ends were cut back, 1 base at V and 3 bases at J, with 12 bases in the middle. CDR3 sequence: CASSQVGQSDTEAFF. In DNA, the CDR3 is TGTGCCAGCAGCCAAGTCGGACAGAGTGACACTGAAGCTTTCTTT.

This clone was seen more than once but under ten times. This chain joins TRBV6-1 and TRBJ1-1; D is unresolved. With 3 bases removed from V and 5 bases from J, the gap between germline ends came to 7 bases. CDR3 length: 12 amino acids. CDR1 MNHNS and CDR2 SASEGT come from the germline V gene. The CDR3 loop reads CASSDRRTEAFF. DNA of the CDR3: TGTGCCAGCAGTGACAGAAGAACTGAAGCTTTCTTT.

V usage is TRBV18 and J usage is TRBJ1-5, with TRBD1 matching over 7 bases. The CDR3 loop spans 14 amino acids. V lost 3 bases, J lost 4 bases, and 3 bases stayed unmatched. Germline CDR1 reads KGHSH; CDR2 reads LQKENI. The CDR3 DNA reads as TGTGCCAGCTCACCGGGACAGCCTAATCAGCCCCAGCATTTT. Encoded protein: CASSPGQPNQPQHF.

The chain joins TRBV30 to TRBJ2-3; D uncertain. The ends were cut back, 2 bases at V and 4 bases at J, with 13 bases in the middle. This CDR3 spans 14 amino acids. The V gene's germline CDR1 is GTSNPN and CDR2 SVGIG (reference sequence). As DNA, the CDR3 is TGTGCCTGGAGTAAAACTGCCTCGTCAGATACGCAGTATTTT. This gives the protein CAWSKTASSDTQYF.